These 19 T cell receptor beta chains share one sample of origin, sequenced in a study of shared clonotypes between healthy human individuals. The assay was immunoSEQ multiplex PCR, and TCRdb's table has in-frame clones only and misses some. The sample holds about 2.4 million clones, roughly 93% seen once. Sequencing was performed on naive CD4+ T cells from PBMCs. Subset here: CD45RA+ positively selected. These TCRs come from a man between 18 and 29 years old in good health. Some clones in this sample may be carry-over from other donors' samples.

The chain links TRBV4-3 to TRBJ1-1, with D possibly matching TRBD1 (5 bases). Looked up from germline, CDR1 is LGHNA and CDR2 is YSLEER. V was clipped by 1 base and J by 3 bases, with 12 bases between them. The CDR3 sequence is 15 residues long. DNA for the CDR3: TGCGCCAGCAGCCAAGGCGGGGGGTGGGACACTGAAGCTTTCTTT. This gives the protein CASSQGGGWDTEAFF.

Regarding this clone: The sample holds other DNA sequences that translate to the same CDR3. The chain has TRBV7-9 and TRBJ1-6; D possibly corresponds to TRBD1 (5 bases). V gave up 5 bases and J gave up 9 bases, with 8 bases separating them. The CDR3 has 12 amino acids. Germline CDR1 SEHNR, CDR2 FQNEAQ (reference sequence). CDR3 sequence (DNA): TGTGCCAGCAGCCCTCAGGGTTCACCCCTCCACTTT. This encodes CASSPQGSPLHF. Filled out from reference TRBV7-9 and TRBJ1-6, the complete variable domain reads DTGVSQNPRHKITKRGQNVTFRCDPISEHNRLYWYRQTLGQGPEFLTYFQNEAQLEKSRLLSDRFSAERPKGSFSTLEIQRTEQGDSAMYLCASSPQGSPLHFGNGTRLTVT.

The chain combines TRBV2 with TRBJ2-3; possibly TRBD2 for D (6 bases). This CDR3 has 15 amino acids. Looked up from germline, CDR1 is SNHLY and CDR2 is FYNNEI. V lost 8 bases and J lost 3, with 18 bases in between. In DNA, the CDR3 is TGTGCCAGCGCCCAGGAGGGTGGGTGGACAGATACGCAGTATTTT. It specifies CASAQEGGWTDTQYF. The variable domain in full, with the rest retrieved from reference TRBV2 and TRBJ2-3, is EPEVTQTPSHQVTQMGQEVILRCVPISNHLYFYWYRQILGQKVEFLVSFYNNEISEKSEIFDDQFSVERPDGSNFTLKIRSTKLEDSAMYFCASAQEGGWTDTQYFGPGTRLTVL.

The chain employs TRBV28 and TRBJ2-1; a weak D match, TRBD1 (6 bases). The germline gives CDR1 MDHEN, CDR2 SYDVKM. CDR3 length: 17 residues. V lost 0 bases to trimming and J lost 3 bases, with 15 bases between them. The CDR3 region has the DNA TGTGCCAGCAGTTTATGGTTCGGGGACACTATCTACAATGAGCAGTTCTTC. Encoded protein: CASSLWFGDTIYNEQFF.

V usage is TRBV19 and J usage is TRBJ2-1, with 15 bases matching TRBD2. Germline CDR1 is LNHDA and CDR2 is SQIVND (reference sequence). V dropped 7 bases and J dropped 6; count of bases not matched to a gene: 7. The CDR3 runs 16 residues. Here the CDR3 DNA reads TGTGCCAGTACCGGGACGGGACTAGCGGGAGGCAATGAGCAGTTCTTC. Residues: CASTGTGLAGGNEQFF. The entire variable domain, with the rest obtained from reference TRBV19 and TRBJ2-1, is as follows: DGGITQSPKYLFRKEGQNVTLSCEQNLNHDAMYWYRQDPGQGLRLIYYSQIVNDFQKGDIAEGYSVSREKKESFPLTVTSAQKNPTAFYLCASTGTGLAGGNEQFFGPGTRLTVL.

There are a few counts of this clone. V usage is TRBV28 and J usage is TRBJ1-2; D ambiguous. V was shortened by 3 bases and J by 4 bases, with 9 bases between the two germline ends. The CDR3 is 13 amino acids. CDR1 and CDR2 from the germline V gene are MDHEN and SYDVKM. CDR3 DNA sequence: TGTGCCAGCAGTTTCCGCATGGCCTATGGCTACACCTTC. It is translated as CASSFRMAYGYTF.

The V gene is TRBV7-9, the J gene TRBJ2-5; 10 positions match TRBD2. This CDR3 region has 14 residues. CDR1 SEHNR and CDR2 FQNEAQ come from the germline V gene (reference sequence). V was pared by 5 bases and J by 5 bases, with 5 bases of the junction left unmatched. The CDR3 bases are TGTGCCAGCAGCACTTCAGCGGGAGGGGAGACCCAGTACTTC. It yields the protein CASSTSAGGETQYF.

The rearrangement joins TRBV18 to TRBJ2-4, with 7 positions matching TRBD1. Per the germline V gene, CDR1 is KGHSH and CDR2 is LQKENI. Losses at the gene ends were 3 bases for V and 9 bases for J; bases not matched to a gene: 11. The CDR3 covers 15 residues. The CDR3 DNA follows: TGTGCCAGCTCACCCCCCGGTACAGGGGACGGCATTCAGTACTTC. Its protein product is CASSPPGTGDGIQYF.

The DNA of the CDR3 is TGTGCCAGCAGCTTAGGCCGACTAGCCGGTGAGCAGTTCTTC. This encodes CASSLGRLAGEQFF. V gene TRBV13 combines with J gene TRBJ2-1; the match to TRBD2 covers 7 bases. This CDR3 spans 14 amino acids. CDR1 is PRHDT and CDR2 is FYEKMQ in the germline V gene (reference sequence). The trim removed 0 bases at V and 9 bases at J, leaving 5 bases unmatched. The complete variable domain, with remaining parts taken from reference TRBV13 and TRBJ2-1, reads AAGVIQSPRHLIKEKRETATLKCYPIPRHDTVYWYQQGPGQDPQFLISFYEKMQSDKGSIPDRFSAQQFSDYHSELNMSSLELGDSALYFCASSLGRLAGEQFFGPGTRLTVL.

The J gene is TRBJ2-3, the V gene TRBV7-2, with TRBD1 matching 10 bases. V was clipped by 6 bases and J by 5 bases; unmatched bases: 17. The CDR3 has 18 residues. Germline values: CDR1 SGHTA, CDR2 FQGNSA. The CDR3 sequence is CASSRRARGQGTKDTQYF. The CDR3 DNA sequence: TGTGCCAGCAGTAGACGTGCCCGGGGACAGGGGACCAAAGATACGCAGTATTTT.

This chain joins TRBV28 and TRBJ2-2, with D perhaps assigned TRBD1 or TRBD2 (5 bases each). V was shortened by 6 bases and J by 4 bases, with 15 bases between the two germline ends. The germline gives CDR1 MDHEN, CDR2 SYDVKM. The CDR3 totals 15 residues. This chain's CDR3 is CASSLGGGPTGELFF. In nucleotides, the CDR3 is TGTGCCAGCAGCCTTGGGGGTGGCCCCACCGGGGAGCTGTTTTTT.

This chain uses TRBV2 with TRBJ1-4, with TRBD1 identical over 9 bases. Germline CDR1 and CDR2: SNHLY and FYNNEI. The trim removed 6 bases at V and 8 bases at J, leaving 7 bases unmatched. The CDR3 contains 14 residues. The CDR3 DNA reads TGTGCCAGCAGGCTGGGACAGGGAGGAGAAAAACTGTTTTTT. Translation gives CASRLGQGGEKLFF.

V is TRBV5-5 and J is TRBJ2-2; D may be TRBD1 or TRBD2 (5 bases each). This CDR3 is built from 16 residues. V lost 2 bases to trimming and J lost 1 base, with 12 bases between them. From germline, CDR1 is SGHKS and CDR2 YYEKEE (reference sequence). The CDR3 region has the DNA TGTGCCAGCAGCTTATCGGTGAGGGGGAACACCGGGGAGCTGTTTTTT. Its protein product is CASSLSVRGNTGELFF.

Remarks on this clone: At the DNA level, this CDR3 is encoded by other sequences in the same sample as well. This chain uses TRBV5-1 with TRBJ1-5; 10 bases line up with TRBD1. The trim removed 2 bases at V and 5 bases at J, leaving 1 base unmatched. The CDR3 covers 14 residues. CDR1 is SGHRS, CDR2 YFSETQ, per germline. CDR3 amino acids: CASSFGQGDQPQHF. The CDR3 DNA is TGCGCCAGCAGCTTCGGACAGGGGGATCAGCCCCAGCATTTT.

This clone appeared a single time. The rearrangement uses TRBV27 and TRBJ1-2; 7 bases line up with TRBD1. From germline, CDR1 is MNHEY and CDR2 SMNVEV (reference sequence). Trimming cost V 4 bases and J 8 bases; bases outside gene matches: 10. The CDR3 has 14 amino acids. CDR3 coding DNA: TGTGCCAGCAGTTCACCGGGACAGTTTAAAGGCTACACCTTC. Encoded protein: CASSSPGQFKGYTF.

The gene calls are TRBV4-1 and TRBJ1-5, with D hard to call. V was clipped by 1 base and J by 3 bases, with 13 bases between them. Germline loops: CDR1 MGHRA, CDR2 YSYEKL. The CDR3 consists of 16 residues. This CDR3 reads CASSQVGQRINQPQHF. CDR3 bases: TGCGCCAGCAGCCAAGTGGGCCAGCGCATCAATCAGCCCCAGCATTTT.

The chain recombines TRBV5-1 with TRBJ2-7, with 10 bases matching TRBD2. V dropped 3 bases and J dropped 6; count of bases not matched to a gene: 9. CDR1 and CDR2 (germline): SGHRS, YFSETQ. The CDR3 loop spans 15 amino acids. The CDR3 sequence is CASSSVAGGGGEQYF. CDR3 DNA sequence: TGCGCCAGCAGCTCAGTAGCGGGAGGAGGGGGCGAGCAGTACTTC.

To note about this clone: This CDR3 is also generated by other DNA sequences in the sample. The CDR3 bases are TGTGCCAGCAGTGGTTATGGCTACACCTTC. Its protein product is CASSGYGYTF. The genes are TRBV6-1 and TRBJ1-2; D unclear. Trimming took off 4 bases at V and 5 bases at J, with 2 bases between the two ends. The CDR3 has 10 residues. The germline V gene encodes CDR1 MNHNS and CDR2 SASEGT.

V gene TRBV9 combines with J gene TRBJ2-2, with TRBD2 as a possible D gene (6 bases). Germline CDR1 SGDLS, CDR2 YYNGEE. V lost 1 base and J lost 5, with 12 bases in between. There are 15 residues in the CDR3. This CDR3 is CASSVIGGATGELFF. Written as DNA, the CDR3 is TGTGCCAGCAGCGTAATAGGAGGGGCTACCGGGGAGCTGTTTTTT.